The 15 T cell receptor beta chains in this list originate from one sample, sequenced in a study of T-cell memory formation after mild COVID-19. In TCRdb, the 5' RACE reads were re-called with MiXCR into one record per CDR3 protein. The profile shows roughly 190,000 distinct CDR3 sequences, about a sixth of them singletons. Sequencing was done on a sample of PBMCs or a T cell subset sorted from them (not recorded which). The source is an adult woman who had mild COVID-19 (a few samples of this study predate the infection). Cell type and time point are not known.

This clonotype was counted a few times. In nucleotides, the CDR3 is TGCGCCAGCAGCCACCTAGGGGTAGGGGCAGAGACCCAGTACTTC. The encoded protein is CASSHLGVGAETQYF. The chain couples TRBV4-3 to TRBJ2-5; the D gene is possibly TRBD1 (5 bases). Trimming took 3 bases from V and 4 from J, leaving 15 bases between them. Looked up from germline, CDR1 is LGHNA and CDR2 is YSLEER. The CDR3 totals 15 residues.

J is TRBJ2-5 and V is TRBV7-9, with unresolved D. This CDR3 comprises 16 residues. Germline assignment: CDR1 SEHNR and CDR2 FQNEAQ (reference sequence). Trimming pared 1 base from V and 2 bases from J, leaving 14 bases between. Here the CDR3 reads CASSLVTSYAQETQYF. The CDR3 DNA reads as TGTGCCAGCAGCTTAGTTACCTCATACGCTCAAGAGACCCAGTACTTC.

This clonotype was counted between two and nine times. CDR3: CSVEWQQNYGYTF. CDR3 coding DNA: TGCAGCGTTGAGTGGCAGCAAAACTATGGCTACACCTTC. The V and J genes are TRBV29-1 and TRBJ1-2; D is ambiguous. CDR1 is SQVTM, CDR2 ANQGSEA, per germline. This CDR3 comprises 13 residues. The V end lost 3 bases, the J end lost 2 bases, and 10 bases lay between the germline ends.

This clonotype was picked up a small number of times. The rearrangement joins TRBV6-6 to TRBJ1-5; tentatively, D is TRBD1 (6 bases). The V and J ends lost 0 bases and 0 bases respectively, with 12 bases between them. CDR3 size: 17 residues. Germline V CDR1 and CDR2: MNHNY, SVGAGI (reference sequence). CDR3 nucleotide sequence: TGTGCCAGCAGTTACTCGAGAGGGGGAAATAGCAATCAGCCCCAGCATTTT. It yields the protein CASSYSRGGNSNQPQHF.

This clonotype was observed a few times. The chain uses TRBV3-1 and TRBJ2-5, with unresolved D. Trimming stripped 1 base from V and 1 base from J, with 1 base between. Germline CDR1 LGHDT, CDR2 YNNKEL (reference sequence). The CDR3 runs to 12 residues. In DNA, the CDR3 is TGTGCCAGCAGCCAAGTCCAAGAGACCCAGTACTTC. Translated: CASSQVQETQYF.

The chain joins TRBV7-3 to TRBJ2-1, with 8 bases that match TRBD2. The CDR3 sequence is 16 residues long. Per germline, CDR1 SGHTA and CDR2 FQGTGA. V was pared by 2 bases and J by 6 bases, with 9 bases of the junction left unmatched. The CDR3: CASSLLGSGIINEQFF. CDR3 DNA sequence: TGTGCCAGCAGCTTACTAGGTAGCGGGATCATCAATGAGCAGTTCTTC.

This rearrangement joins TRBV5-1 to TRBJ1-1; D is ambiguous. With 0 bases removed from V and 7 bases from J, the gap between germline ends came to 7 bases. The germline gives CDR1 SGHRS, CDR2 YFSETQ. The CDR3 spans 12 residues. The CDR3, as DNA: TGCGCCAGCAGCTTGGAAGGGATTGAAGCTTTCTTT. It yields the protein CASSLEGIEAFF.

This clonotype showed up just a few times. The chain employs TRBV4-1 and TRBJ2-1; TRBD2 matches at 13 bases. CDR1 and CDR2 from the germline V gene are MGHRA and YSYEKL. J lost 8 bases, V lost 4 bases, and 5 bases had no gene match. The CDR3 spans 15 residues. CDR3 residues: CASSPGLAGAYEQFF. Here the CDR3 DNA reads TGCGCCAGCAGCCCAGGACTAGCGGGGGCCTATGAGCAGTTCTTC.

This clonotype was counted only a few times. V usage is TRBV29-1 and J usage is TRBJ2-7; D unresolved. CDR1 is SQVTM, CDR2 ANQGSEA, per germline. The V end lost 4 bases, the J end lost 0 bases, and 4 bases lay between the germline ends. The CDR3 loop spans 11 amino acids. This CDR3 is CSVAASYEQYF. The CDR3 nucleotides are TGCAGCGTTGCAGCCTCCTACGAGCAGTACTTC.

The chain joins TRBV15 to TRBJ1-4, with 8 bases matching TRBD1. CDR1 is LNHNV and CDR2 is YYDKDF in the germline V gene (reference sequence). This CDR3 spans 15 amino acids. With 1 base clipped from V and 10 bases from J, the junction kept 8 bases outside the gene matches. This chain's CDR3 is CATSRGDRGIVKLFF. Here the CDR3 DNA reads TGTGCCACCAGCAGAGGTGACAGGGGTATTGTAAAACTGTTTTTT.

This chain connects TRBV18 to TRBJ2-5; possibly TRBD2 for D (6 bases). V was cut by 3 bases and J by 2 bases, with 16 bases left in between. The germline gives CDR1 KGHSH, CDR2 LQKENI. The CDR3 totals 16 residues. CDR3 amino acids: CASSPFPGAQQETQYF. The CDR3 DNA reads TGTGCCAGCTCACCGTTTCCGGGAGCTCAACAAGAGACCCAGTACTTC.

The rearrangement joins TRBV7-2 to TRBJ2-5; D is possibly TRBD1 (6 bases). Germline CDR1 SGHTA, CDR2 FQGNSA. Trimming cost V 4 bases and J 4 bases, with 10 bases left between them. CDR3 size: 13 residues. CDR3 region: CASSWTDRETQYF. Here the CDR3 DNA reads TGTGCCAGCAGCTGGACAGATCGAGAGACCCAGTACTTC.

This clonotype was picked up a small number of times. V usage is TRBV24-1 and J usage is TRBJ2-5, with 14 bases matching TRBD2. The CDR3 has 16 residues. The ends lost 2 bases at V and 6 bases at J; junction bases unmatched: 4. Germline assignment: CDR1 KGHDR and CDR2 SFDVKD. The CDR3 is CATSDSGTSGRKTQYF. Written as DNA, the CDR3 is TGTGCCACCAGTGATTCCGGGACTAGCGGGAGAAAGACCCAGTACTTC.

The sample holds a few counts of this clonotype. The chain carries TRBV24-1 and TRBJ2-3, with 7 bases matching TRBD2. Germline trimming cut 3 bases from V and 4 bases from J; bases unmatched to any gene: 3. The V gene's germline CDR1 is KGHDR and CDR2 SFDVKD. This CDR3 is 14 amino acids long. The CDR3 here is CATSDPGGADTQYF. CDR3 sequence (DNA): TGTGCCACCAGTGATCCGGGGGGAGCAGATACGCAGTATTTT.

This clonotype was counted many times. The chain couples TRBV12-3 or TRBV12-4 to TRBJ1-2; a weak D match, TRBD1 (5 bases). The CDR3 has 13 residues. V shed 7 bases and J shed 7 bases, with 16 bases lying between them. This CDR3 is CASTLWGGGGYTF. The CDR3 bases are TGTGCCAGCACCCTGTGGGGGGGAGGTGGCTACACCTTC.